These 20 T cell receptor beta chains came from one sample sequenced in a study of T cell changes during pregnancy in multiple sclerosis. The repertoire was sequenced with immunoSEQ multiplex PCR; TCRdb's copy has only in-frame clones and lacks some. The sample lists some 110,000 clones, just under 95% occurring once. Sequences were derived from peripheral blood, sampled after pregnancy. These receptors were obtained from a female donor with multiple sclerosis, enrolled in a pregnancy study.

The chain recombines TRBV29-1 with TRBJ2-7, with 9 bases lining up with TRBD2. This CDR3 has 13 amino acids. Trimming removed 4 bases from V and 3 bases from J; junction bases left unmatched: 4. CDR1 is SQVTM, CDR2 ANQGSEA, per germline. Here the CDR3 DNA reads TGCAGCGTTGTAGCGGGAGTCGGCTACGAGCAGTACTTC. As protein: CSVVAGVGYEQYF.

The CDR3 DNA reads TGTGCCAGCAGCCCCGGACAGGGTTACGGGAAACTGTTTTTT. The encoded protein is CASSPGQGYGKLFF. The J gene is TRBJ1-4, the V gene TRBV5-6; 8 bases fit TRBD1. This CDR3 comprises 14 residues. Trimming removed 4 bases from V and 11 bases from J; junction bases left unmatched: 10. Germline V gene sequence: CDR1 SGHDT, CDR2 YYEEEE.

V and J are TRBV6-1 and TRBJ2-6; no firm D call. This CDR3 is built from 15 residues. The V end lost 5 bases, the J end lost 0 bases, and 8 bases lay between the germline ends. Germline assignment: CDR1 MNHNS and CDR2 SASEGT. Here the CDR3 reads CASSRLSSGANVLTF. The CDR3 nucleotides read TGTGCCAGCAGTCGGTTAAGCTCTGGGGCCAACGTCCTGACTTTC.

This clone was counted a single time. The V and J genes are TRBV6-5 and TRBJ2-5; 11 nucleotides line up with TRBD2. With V trimmed by 8 bases and J by 5 bases, 10 bases remained unmatched. The CDR3 is made up of 15 amino acids. Looked up from germline, CDR1 is MNHEY and CDR2 is SVGAGI. The CDR3 sequence is CASGAIAGGAETQYF. The CDR3 DNA sequence: TGTGCCAGCGGGGCAATAGCGGGAGGGGCTGAGACCCAGTACTTC.

The V call is TRBV7-9, the J call TRBJ2-7, with 10 positions matching TRBD2. The CDR3 contains 15 residues. Trimming at V came to 4 bases and at J to 1 base, leaving 4 bases not matched to a gene. Germline CDR1 reads SEHNR; CDR2 reads FQNEAQ (reference sequence). DNA for the CDR3: TGTGCCAGCAGCTCCCTTAGCGGGAGGTCCTACGAGCAGTACTTC. Its protein product is CASSSLSGRSYEQYF.

This clone was found a few times. V is TRBV30 and J is TRBJ1-5; the D is unclear. V lost 0 bases to trimming and J lost 1 base, with 10 bases between them. CDR1 and CDR2 from the germline V gene are GTSNPN and SVGIG (reference sequence). This CDR3 has 15 amino acids. This chain's CDR3 is CAWSVGAGSNQPQHF. DNA of the CDR3: TGTGCCTGGAGTGTGGGAGCTGGGAGCAATCAGCCCCAGCATTTT.

This clone was seen just once. CDR3 amino acids: CASRRLDSIHEQYF. As DNA, the CDR3 is TGTGCCAGCAGGAGACTTGACTCTATTCACGAGCAGTACTTC. The V call is TRBV2, the J call TRBJ2-7; D unclear. Germline V gene lookup returns CDR1 SNHLY and CDR2 FYNNEI. The CDR3 spans 14 residues. V dropped 6 bases and J dropped 5 bases, with 17 bases sitting between them.

The genes are TRBV7-2 and TRBJ1-1; 9 nucleotides line up with TRBD1. The CDR3 covers 17 residues. With V trimmed by 0 bases and J by 6 bases, 11 bases remained unmatched. Germline V gives CDR1 SGHTA, CDR2 FQGNSA. Written as DNA, the CDR3 is TGTGCCAGCAGCTTAGCGCAAACAGGGGGCTCGGGATCTGAAGCTTTCTTT. Its translation: CASSLAQTGGSGSEAFF.

This clone was counted once. The chain combines TRBV5-1 with TRBJ1-2; 9 bases fit TRBD1. CDR3 length equals 14 residues. Germline V lookup: CDR1 SGHRS, CDR2 YFSETQ. With V trimmed by 2 bases and J by 8 bases, 7 bases remained unmatched. DNA for the CDR3: TGCGCCAGCAGCTTCTTACAGGGGGCAGAGGGCTACACCTTC. Protein: CASSFLQGAEGYTF.

This CDR3 reads CASSPSRQGPTNYGYTF. In DNA form, the CDR3 reads TGTGCCAGCTCACCCTCACGCCAGGGGCCTACTAACTATGGCTACACCTTC. The chain has TRBV18 and TRBJ1-2; tentatively, D is TRBD1 (6 bases). CDR3 size: 17 residues. V was shortened by 3 bases and J by 0 bases, with 17 bases between the two germline ends. The germline gives CDR1 KGHSH, CDR2 LQKENI.

The rearrangement joins TRBV2 to TRBJ2-1; 8 nucleotides align to TRBD2. CDR1 SNHLY and CDR2 FYNNEI come from the germline V gene. The CDR3 has 15 amino acids. V shed 1 base, J shed 5 bases, and the junction held 4 bases outside the gene matches. The CDR3 bases are TGTGCCAGCAGTGAAGGAGCGGGGGAACACAATGAGCAGTTCTTC. It is translated as CASSEGAGEHNEQFF.

This chain uses TRBV10-3 with TRBJ2-3; TRBD2 aligns across 8 bases. V dropped 1 base and J dropped 0; count of bases not matched to a gene: 9. Germline V gene data show CDR1 as ENHRY and CDR2 as SYGVKD. This CDR3 has 18 amino acids. The CDR3 DNA follows: TGTGCCATCAGTGAGTGGGAATTAAGACTAGCGAGCACAGATACGCAGTATTTT. Its translation: CAISEWELRLASTDTQYF.

The chain employs TRBV18 and TRBJ2-7, with 10 nucleotides matching TRBD2. The length of the CDR3 is 14 residues. Losses at the gene ends were 3 bases for V and 7 bases for J; bases not matched to a gene: 6. The germline V gene has CDR1 KGHSH and CDR2 LQKENI. CDR3 in amino acids: CASSPSGRAGEQYF. The CDR3 DNA sequence: TGTGCCAGCTCACCGAGCGGGAGGGCCGGAGAGCAGTACTTC. The variable domain in full, with the rest retrieved from reference TRBV18 and TRBJ2-7, is NAGVMQNPRHLVRRRGQEARLRCSPMKGHSHVYWYRQLPEEGLKFMVYLQKENIIDESGMPKERFSAEFPKEGPSILRIQQVVRGDSAAYFCASSPSGRAGEQYFGPGTRLTVT.

DNA for the CDR3: TGTGCCTGCCTACGCACCGGGGAGCTGTTTTTT. It encodes CACLRTGELFF. The J gene is TRBJ2-2, the V gene TRBV30; no reliable D call. Germline assignment: CDR1 GTSNPN and CDR2 SVGIG (reference sequence). V gave up 6 bases and J gave up 4 bases, with 6 bases separating them. CDR3 size: 11 residues.

V and J are TRBV5-1 and TRBJ1-5; a possible D gene is TRBD1 (6 bases). Germline assignment: CDR1 SGHRS and CDR2 YFSETQ. Deletions cut 3 bases from V and 0 bases from J, with 28 bases between. The CDR3 consists of 21 residues. The CDR3 coding sequence is TGCGCCAGCAGCTCCAACCTCTCGACAGGCCCCTCTCGTTATAGCAATCAGCCCCAGCATTTT. This sequence encodes CASSSNLSTGPSRYSNQPQHF. Supplemented by reference TRBV5-1 and TRBJ1-5, the full variable domain reads KAGVTQTPRYLIKTRGQQVTLSCSPISGHRSVSWYQQTPGQGLQFLFEYFSETQRNKGNFPGRFSGRQFSNSRSEMNVSTLELGDSALYLCASSSNLSTGPSRYSNQPQHFGDGTRLSIL.

The chain has TRBV9 and TRBJ2-1; 12 nucleotides line up with TRBD2. CDR3 size: 18 residues. With V trimmed by 3 bases and J by 7 bases, 14 bases remained unmatched. Germline V gene sequence: CDR1 SGDLS, CDR2 YYNGEE. CDR3 residues: CASSATHRLAGELNEQFF. The DNA of the CDR3 is TGTGCCAGCAGCGCCACCCATAGACTAGCGGGAGAATTGAATGAGCAGTTCTTC.

The chain recombines TRBV5-1 with TRBJ2-3, with TRBD2 matching over 8 bases. Germline values: CDR1 SGHRS, CDR2 YFSETQ. The CDR3 is 16 amino acids. J was trimmed by 2 bases and V by 4 bases; bases with no gene match: 9. CDR3 nucleotide sequence: TGCGCCAGCAGCCCGGCAGGACTAGCCATCACAGATACGCAGTATTTT. It translates to CASSPAGLAITDTQYF.

The genes are TRBV11-2 and TRBJ1-1, with D possibly being TRBD1 (6 bases). The CDR3 contains 15 residues. The germline V gene encodes CDR1 SGHAT and CDR2 FQNNGV. V shed 3 bases and J shed 3 bases, with 14 bases lying between them. In DNA form, the CDR3 reads TGTGCCAGCAGCTTCCCGGGACACGGGGACACTGAAGCTTTCTTT. Translated, it gives CASSFPGHGDTEAFF.

The gene calls are TRBV5-1 and TRBJ2-2, with TRBD2 matching 8 bases. There are 16 residues in the CDR3. Trimming at V came to 4 bases and at J to 5 bases, leaving 10 bases not matched to a gene. CDR1 and CDR2 from the germline V gene are SGHRS and YFSETQ. The CDR3 DNA sequence: TGCGCCAGCAGCCAGGGCCTAGCGGGTAGGACCGGGGAGCTGTTTTTT. It codes for CASSQGLAGRTGELFF.

In its sample, this clone was seen once. J is TRBJ2-1 and V is TRBV7-9, with D uncertain. The length of the CDR3 is 12 residues. The germline V gene encodes CDR1 SEHNR and CDR2 FQNEAQ (reference sequence). Trimming took 3 bases from V and 8 from J, leaving 8 bases between them. The chain's CDR3 is CASSFDMDEQFF. CDR3 coding DNA: TGTGCCAGCAGCTTCGACATGGATGAGCAGTTCTTC.